A single sample gave rise to the 21 T cell receptor beta chains below, sequenced in a study of blood T cell repertoires in COVID-19. Using immunoSEQ multiplex PCR, the repertoire was profiled, and TCRdb retains in-frame clones only, with some absent. The table records fewer than 200,000 clones, 80% to 90% of them present only once. Sequencing used peripheral blood. Receptor source: a man aged 40-49 years with acute or convalescent COVID-19.

The chain combines TRBV9 with TRBJ2-3, with 7 bases aligning to TRBD2. V lost 0 bases to trimming and J lost 2 bases; unmatched junction nucleotides: 6. Germline CDR1 reads SGDLS; CDR2 reads YYNGEE. The CDR3 runs to 16 residues. The CDR3 spells CASSVDSGENTDTQYF. CDR3 sequence (DNA): TGTGCCAGCAGCGTAGACAGCGGGGAGAACACAGATACGCAGTATTTT.

The J gene is TRBJ2-5, the V gene TRBV5-8; the D gene is possibly TRBD2 (6 bases). Per germline, CDR1 SGHTS and CDR2 YDEGEE. CDR3 length equals 13 residues. V lost 0 bases and J lost 5, with 8 bases in between. The CDR3, as DNA: TGTGCCAGCAGCTTGGAGGGGAGGGAGACCCAGTACTTC. Protein: CASSLEGRETQYF.

V gene TRBV7-9 combines with J gene TRBJ1-5; 9 nucleotides line up with TRBD1. Germline V gives CDR1 SEHNR, CDR2 FQNEAQ (reference sequence). CDR3 length: 15 amino acids. Unmatched junction bases numbered 5, after V lost 5 bases and J lost 3 bases. The CDR3: CASSGGTGNNQPQHF. CDR3 in DNA: TGTGCCAGCAGCGGAGGGACAGGGAACAATCAGCCCCAGCATTTT. The full variable domain, rest sourced from reference TRBV7-9 and TRBJ1-5, is DTGVSQNPRHKITKRGQNVTFRCDPISEHNRLYWYRQTLGQGPEFLTYFQNEAQLEKSRLLSDRFSAERPKGSFSTLEIQRTEQGDSAMYLCASSGGTGNNQPQHFGDGTRLSIL.

In this sample, this clone turned up a few times. The chain joins TRBV5-1 to TRBJ1-1; TRBD1 matches at 8 bases. This CDR3 comprises 15 residues. Germline V gives CDR1 SGHRS, CDR2 YFSETQ. Unmatched junction bases numbered 10, after V lost 4 bases and J lost 5 bases. CDR3 sequence: CASSVRTGQGTEAFF. CDR3 nucleotides: TGCGCCAGCAGCGTGCGGACAGGGCAAGGAACTGAAGCTTTCTTT.

The chain recombines TRBV27 with TRBJ1-2; D uncertain. The CDR3 covers 12 residues. Trimming removed 4 bases from V and 5 bases from J, with 8 bases in between. The germline CDR1 and CDR2 sequences are MNHEY and SMNVEV (reference sequence). The CDR3 spells CASSSREYGYTF. For the CDR3, the DNA is TGTGCCAGCAGTTCTCGGGAATATGGCTACACCTTC.

This clone was recorded only once. This sequence joins TRBV2 and TRBJ1-6; 10 bases agree with TRBD1. Per the germline V gene, CDR1 is SNHLY and CDR2 is FYNNEI. The CDR3 extends over 15 amino acids. The ends lost 6 bases at V and 8 bases at J; junction bases unmatched: 7. The CDR3 here is CASRIGTGDDSPLHF. The CDR3 coding sequence is TGTGCCAGCAGGATAGGGACAGGGGATGATTCACCCCTCCACTTT.

The chain carries TRBV5-6 and TRBJ2-2; 9 bases map to TRBD2. The V gene end was trimmed by 3 bases and the J gene end by 6 bases; junction bases not matched to a gene: 15. The CDR3 extends over 18 amino acids. The germline V gene encodes CDR1 SGHDT and CDR2 YYEEEE. The CDR3 sequence is CASSSHSWRGGYAGELFF. As DNA, the CDR3 is TGTGCCAGCAGCTCACATAGCTGGCGGGGGGGATACGCCGGGGAGCTGTTTTTT.

V and J are TRBV5-1 and TRBJ1-3; D uncertain. The V gene lost 0 bases and the J gene lost 6 bases, with 10 bases spanning the gap. This CDR3 is built from 14 residues. The germline V gene has CDR1 SGHRS and CDR2 YFSETQ. The CDR3 region has the DNA TGCGCCAGCAGCTTGGGAGGTTCGGAAAACACCATATATTTT. Translating gives CASSLGGSENTIYF.

This clone was detected a few times. The rearrangement uses TRBV5-4 and TRBJ2-7; D remains unclear. CDR3 length equals 12 residues. From germline, CDR1 is SGHNT and CDR2 YYREEE (reference sequence). Trimming cost V 0 bases and J 3 bases, with 4 bases left between them. The CDR3 protein is CASSLDGYEQYF. CDR3 bases: TGTGCCAGCAGCTTGGACGGCTACGAGCAGTACTTC.

V and J are TRBV14 and TRBJ2-3, with 8 bases lining up with TRBD1. Trimming cost V 1 base and J 8 bases; bases outside gene matches: 5. CDR3 length: 14 amino acids. From germline, CDR1 is SGHDN and CDR2 FVKESK. CDR3 in amino acids: CASSQGGTGSTQYF. CDR3 sequence (DNA): TGTGCCAGCAGCCAAGGAGGGACAGGTTCTACGCAGTATTTT.

J is TRBJ2-6 and V is TRBV30, with 11 nucleotides matching TRBD2. The ends lost 4 bases at V and 4 bases at J; junction bases unmatched: 3. CDR3 size: 15 residues. CDR1 and CDR2 from the germline V gene are GTSNPN and SVGIG (reference sequence). The CDR3 sequence: CAWTSGGSGANVLTF. The CDR3 DNA follows: TGTGCCTGGACTAGCGGGGGGTCAGGGGCCAACGTCCTGACTTTC. Using reference TRBV30 and TRBJ2-6 for the parts outside the CDR3, the full variable domain is SQTIHQWPATLVQPVGSPLSLECTVEGTSNPNLYWYRQAAGRGLQLLFYSVGIGQISSEVPQNLSASRPQDRQFILSSKKLLLSDSGFYLCAWTSGGSGANVLTFGAGSRLTVL.

This chain uses TRBV28 with TRBJ2-6; 7 bases are a match to TRBD1. This CDR3 spans 17 amino acids. From germline, CDR1 is MDHEN and CDR2 SYDVKM. J lost 4 bases, V lost 6 bases, and 12 bases had no gene match. This CDR3 is CASSLATGSMGANVLTF. CDR3 nucleotides: TGTGCCAGCAGCCTTGCGACAGGGTCTATGGGGGCCAACGTCCTGACTTTC. Using reference TRBV28 and TRBJ2-6 for the parts outside the CDR3, the full variable domain is DVKVTQSSRYLVKRTGEKVFLECVQDMDHENMFWYRQDPGLGLRLIYFSYDVKMKEKGDIPEGYSVSREKKERFSLILESASTNQTSMYLCASSLATGSMGANVLTFGAGSRLTVL.

J is TRBJ1-2 and V is TRBV28; D is perhaps TRBD1 (6 bases). CDR1 and CDR2 from the germline V gene are MDHEN and SYDVKM. The V end lost 3 bases, the J end lost 0 bases, and 11 bases lay between the germline ends. The CDR3 runs 15 residues. The CDR3 DNA sequence: TGTGCCAGCAGTTTCTCGGCAGGGGCTAACTATGGCTACACCTTC. Protein: CASSFSAGANYGYTF.

This chain joins TRBV30 and TRBJ2-5; 8 bases match TRBD2. Germline values: CDR1 GTSNPN, CDR2 SVGIG (reference sequence). The junction had 5 bases not matched to a gene; V was cut back by 3 bases and J by 5 bases. This CDR3 has 13 amino acids. The DNA for the CDR3 is TGTGCCTGGAGCGGGGGGGCCGAGGAGACCCAGTACTTC. Its translation is CAWSGGAEETQYF.

The V gene is TRBV6-2 or TRBV6-3, the J gene TRBJ2-5; 13 positions match TRBD2. The CDR3 runs 16 residues. Trimming took 6 bases from V and 3 from J; bases not matched to a gene: 7. Germline V gives CDR1 MNHEY, CDR2 SVGEGT. CDR3 DNA: TGTGCCAGCAGCCCTTTGGGACTAGCGGGGAAAGAGACCCAGTACTTC. Its translation is CASSPLGLAGKETQYF.

The chain has TRBV19 and TRBJ1-2; 12 nucleotides agree with TRBD1. The CDR3 has 16 residues. CDR1 is LNHDA, CDR2 SQIVND, per germline (reference sequence). Trimming removed 4 bases from V and 5 bases from J; junction bases left unmatched: 8. CDR3 region: CASSTPGQGAGYGYTF. The DNA of the CDR3 is TGTGCCAGTAGTACTCCGGGACAGGGGGCCGGGTATGGCTACACCTTC.

The V and J genes are TRBV7-6 and TRBJ2-1, with TRBD1 matching over 10 bases. The CDR3 has 16 residues. Germline lookup yields CDR1 SGHVS and CDR2 FNYEAQ. With 3 bases clipped from V and 6 bases from J, the junction kept 8 bases outside the gene matches. The CDR3 protein is CASSFEGTGAPNEQFF. The CDR3 DNA follows: TGTGCCAGCAGCTTCGAAGGGACAGGGGCCCCCAATGAGCAGTTCTTC.

The chain employs TRBV6-6 and TRBJ1-1; maybe TRBD1 (6 bases). Deletions cut 7 bases from V and 6 bases from J, with 18 bases between. CDR3 size: 14 residues. Germline lookup yields CDR1 MNHNY and CDR2 SVGAGI (reference sequence). The CDR3 loop reads CASTLSTGIAEAFF. CDR3 DNA: TGTGCCAGCACTCTATCGACAGGAATCGCTGAAGCTTTCTTT.

This chain connects TRBV9 to TRBJ1-2; 10 bases map to TRBD1. The CDR3 extends over 15 amino acids. The ends lost 4 bases at V and 4 bases at J; junction bases unmatched: 7. Germline lookup yields CDR1 SGDLS and CDR2 YYNGEE. The CDR3, as DNA: TGTGCCAGCAGCCTATATGGGACAGGGGTCTATGGCTACACCTTC. It encodes CASSLYGTGVYGYTF.

The gene calls are TRBV5-1 and TRBJ2-7; 11 bases align to TRBD1. Germline loops: CDR1 SGHRS, CDR2 YFSETQ. Trimming cost V 4 bases and J 3 bases; bases outside gene matches: 6. CDR3 length equals 15 residues. The CDR3 bases are TGCGCCAGCAGCACGGGCGGGACAGGGGGCTACGAGCAGTACTTC. It codes for CASSTGGTGGYEQYF.

This clone was seen just once. This chain uses TRBV27 with TRBJ1-1; D might be TRBD1 (5 bases). V gave up 5 bases and J gave up 0 bases, with 10 bases separating them. The germline V gene has CDR1 MNHEY and CDR2 SMNVEV (reference sequence). This CDR3 is built from 14 residues. This CDR3 is CASSLRVMNTEAFF. The CDR3 DNA sequence: TGTGCCAGCAGTCTCAGGGTCATGAACACTGAAGCTTTCTTT.